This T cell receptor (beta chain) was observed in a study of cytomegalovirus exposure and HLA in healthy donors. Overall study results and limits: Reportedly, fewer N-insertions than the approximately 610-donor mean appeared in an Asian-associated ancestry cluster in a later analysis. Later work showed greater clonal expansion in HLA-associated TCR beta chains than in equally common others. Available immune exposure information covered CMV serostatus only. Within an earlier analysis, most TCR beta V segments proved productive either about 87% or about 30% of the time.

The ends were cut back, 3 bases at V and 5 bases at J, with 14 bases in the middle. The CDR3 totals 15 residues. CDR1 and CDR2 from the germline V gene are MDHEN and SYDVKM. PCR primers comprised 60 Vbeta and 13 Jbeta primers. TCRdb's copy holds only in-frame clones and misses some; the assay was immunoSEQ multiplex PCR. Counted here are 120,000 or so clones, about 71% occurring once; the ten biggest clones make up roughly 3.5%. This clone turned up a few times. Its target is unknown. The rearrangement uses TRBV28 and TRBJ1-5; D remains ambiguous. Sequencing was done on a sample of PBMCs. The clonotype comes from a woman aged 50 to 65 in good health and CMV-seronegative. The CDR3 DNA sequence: TGTGCCAGCAGTTTCAGGCCCCCGCGTGATCAGCCCCAGCATTTT. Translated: CASSFRPPRDQPQHF.